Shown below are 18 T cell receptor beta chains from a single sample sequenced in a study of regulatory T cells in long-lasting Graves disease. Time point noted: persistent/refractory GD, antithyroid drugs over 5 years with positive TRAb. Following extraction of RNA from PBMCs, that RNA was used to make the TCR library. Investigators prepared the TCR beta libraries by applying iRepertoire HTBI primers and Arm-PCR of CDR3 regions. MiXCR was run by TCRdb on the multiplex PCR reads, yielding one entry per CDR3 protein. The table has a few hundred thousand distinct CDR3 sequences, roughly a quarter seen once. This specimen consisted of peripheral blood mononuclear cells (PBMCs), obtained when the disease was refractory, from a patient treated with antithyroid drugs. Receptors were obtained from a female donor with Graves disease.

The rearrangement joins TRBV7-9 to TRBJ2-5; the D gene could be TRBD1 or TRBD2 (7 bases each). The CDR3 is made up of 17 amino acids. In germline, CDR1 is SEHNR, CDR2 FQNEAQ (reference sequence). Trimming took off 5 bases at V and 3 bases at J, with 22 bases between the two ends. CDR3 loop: CASSPRRGLAVEETQYF. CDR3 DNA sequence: TGTGCCAGCAGCCCCCGGAGGGGGCTAGCGGTCGAAGAGACCCAGTACTTC.

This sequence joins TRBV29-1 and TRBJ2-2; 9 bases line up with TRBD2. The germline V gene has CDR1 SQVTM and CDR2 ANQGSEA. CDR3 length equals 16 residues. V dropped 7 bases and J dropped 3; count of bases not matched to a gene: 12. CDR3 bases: TGCAGCGATCCAACTCTAGCGGGGACCGACACCGGGGAGCTGTTTTTT. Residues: CSDPTLAGTDTGELFF.

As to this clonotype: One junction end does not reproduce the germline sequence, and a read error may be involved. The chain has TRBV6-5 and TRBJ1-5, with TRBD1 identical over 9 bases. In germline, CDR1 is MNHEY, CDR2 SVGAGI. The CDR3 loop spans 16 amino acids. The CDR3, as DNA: TGTGCCAGCAGTTGGCCGGGACAGGGCGACGGTCAGCCCCGGCATTTT. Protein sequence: CASSWPGQGDGQPRHF.

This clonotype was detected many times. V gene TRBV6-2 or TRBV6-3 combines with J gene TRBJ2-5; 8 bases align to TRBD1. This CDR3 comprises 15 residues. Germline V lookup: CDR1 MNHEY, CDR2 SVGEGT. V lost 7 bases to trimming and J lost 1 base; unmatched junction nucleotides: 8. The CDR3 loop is CASNPGQERQETQYF. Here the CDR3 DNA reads TGTGCCAGCAACCCGGGACAGGAACGCCAAGAGACCCAGTACTTC.

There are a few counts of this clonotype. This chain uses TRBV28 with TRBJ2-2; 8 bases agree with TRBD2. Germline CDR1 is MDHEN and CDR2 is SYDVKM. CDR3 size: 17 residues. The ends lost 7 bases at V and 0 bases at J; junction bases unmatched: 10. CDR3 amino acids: CASTLTLAGANTGELFF. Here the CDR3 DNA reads TGTGCCAGCACCTTAACTCTAGCGGGTGCGAACACCGGGGAGCTGTTTTTT. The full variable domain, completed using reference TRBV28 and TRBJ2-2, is DVKVTQSSRYLVKRTGEKVFLECVQDMDHENMFWYRQDPGLGLRLIYFSYDVKMKEKGDIPEGYSVSREKKERFSLILESASTNQTSMYLCASTLTLAGANTGELFFGEGSRLTVL.

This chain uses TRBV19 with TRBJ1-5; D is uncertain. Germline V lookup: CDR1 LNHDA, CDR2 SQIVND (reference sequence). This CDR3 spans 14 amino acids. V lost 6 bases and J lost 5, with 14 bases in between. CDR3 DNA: TGTGCCAGTAGCCGCAGAGGAGGAGATCAGCCCCAGCATTTT. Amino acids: CASSRRGGDQPQHF.

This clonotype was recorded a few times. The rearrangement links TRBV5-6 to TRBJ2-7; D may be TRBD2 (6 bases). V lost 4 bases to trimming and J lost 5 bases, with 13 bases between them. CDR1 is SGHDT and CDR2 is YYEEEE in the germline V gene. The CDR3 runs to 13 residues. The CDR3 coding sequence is TGTGCCAGCAGCCGGGACTGGCTCGACGAGCAGTACTTC. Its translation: CASSRDWLDEQYF.

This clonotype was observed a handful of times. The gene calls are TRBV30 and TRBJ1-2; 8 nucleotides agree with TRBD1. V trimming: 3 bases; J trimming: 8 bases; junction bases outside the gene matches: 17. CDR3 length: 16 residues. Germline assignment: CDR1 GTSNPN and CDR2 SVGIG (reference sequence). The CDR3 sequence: CAWSLPGGRGGRGYTF. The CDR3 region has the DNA TGTGCCTGGAGCCTCCCAGGGGGCAGGGGGGGCAGAGGCTACACCTTC. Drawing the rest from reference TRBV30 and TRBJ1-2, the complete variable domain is SQTIHQWPATLVQPVGSPLSLECTVEGTSNPNLYWYRQAAGRGLQLLFYSVGIGQISSEVPQNLSASRPQDRQFILSSKKLLLSDSGFYLCAWSLPGGRGGRGYTFGSGTRLTVV.

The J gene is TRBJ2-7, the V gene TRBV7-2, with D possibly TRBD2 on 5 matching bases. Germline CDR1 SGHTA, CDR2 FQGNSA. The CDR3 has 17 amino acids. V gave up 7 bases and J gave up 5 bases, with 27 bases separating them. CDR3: CASTLRGPPYHADEQYF. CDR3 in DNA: TGTGCCAGCACCCTGAGAGGGCCACCCTATCATGCCGACGAGCAGTACTTC.

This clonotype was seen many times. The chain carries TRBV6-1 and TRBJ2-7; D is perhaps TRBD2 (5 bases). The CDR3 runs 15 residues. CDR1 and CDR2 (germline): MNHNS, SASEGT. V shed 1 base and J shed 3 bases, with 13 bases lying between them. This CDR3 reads CASSEGWTGNYEQYF. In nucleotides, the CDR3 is TGTGCCAGCAGTGAAGGTTGGACTGGTAACTACGAGCAGTACTTC.

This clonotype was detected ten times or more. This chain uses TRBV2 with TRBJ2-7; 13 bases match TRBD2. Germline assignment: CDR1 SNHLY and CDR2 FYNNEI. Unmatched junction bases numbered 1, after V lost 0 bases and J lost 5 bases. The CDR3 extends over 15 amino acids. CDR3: CASSEAGTSGNEQYF. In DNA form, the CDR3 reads TGTGCCAGCAGTGAAGCGGGGACTAGCGGGAACGAGCAGTACTTC.

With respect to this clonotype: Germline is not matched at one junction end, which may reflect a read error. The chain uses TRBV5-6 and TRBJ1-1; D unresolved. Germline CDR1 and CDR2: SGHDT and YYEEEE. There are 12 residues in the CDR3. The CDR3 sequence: CASSFQNTGAFF. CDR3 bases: TGTGCCAGCAGCTTTCAGAACACTGGAGCTTTCTTT.

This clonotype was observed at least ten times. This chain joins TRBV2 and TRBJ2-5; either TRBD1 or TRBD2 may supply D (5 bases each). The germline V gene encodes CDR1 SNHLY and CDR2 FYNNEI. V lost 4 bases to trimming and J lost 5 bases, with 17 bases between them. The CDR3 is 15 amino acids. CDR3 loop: CASSAYRGPGETQYF. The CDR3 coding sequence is TGTGCCAGCAGTGCGTATCGGGGCCCGGGGGAGACCCAGTACTTC.

CDR3 in amino acids: CASSQMPGAFVYEQYF. CDR3 nucleotides: TGTGCCAGCAGCCAAATGCCAGGGGCTTTTGTTTACGAGCAGTACTTC. The chain has TRBV3-1 and TRBJ2-7; a possible D gene is TRBD1 (6 bases). The CDR3 has 16 amino acids. CDR1 and CDR2 (germline): LGHDT, YNNKEL (reference sequence). Trimming left V 2 bases short and J 4 bases short, with 18 bases between.

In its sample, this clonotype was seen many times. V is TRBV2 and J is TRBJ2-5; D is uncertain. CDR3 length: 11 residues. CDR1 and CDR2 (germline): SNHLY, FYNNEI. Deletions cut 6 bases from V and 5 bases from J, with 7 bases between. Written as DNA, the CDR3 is TGTGCCAGCAGGAACGGGGAGACCCAGTACTTC. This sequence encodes CASRNGETQYF.

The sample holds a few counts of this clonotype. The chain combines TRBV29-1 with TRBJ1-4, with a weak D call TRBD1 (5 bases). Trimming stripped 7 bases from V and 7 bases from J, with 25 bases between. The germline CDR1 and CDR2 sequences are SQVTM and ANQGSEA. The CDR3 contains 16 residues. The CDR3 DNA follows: TGCAGCGCCCAGAACAGCTACGACGGGGGAATTGAAAAACTGTTTTTT. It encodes CSAQNSYDGGIEKLFF.

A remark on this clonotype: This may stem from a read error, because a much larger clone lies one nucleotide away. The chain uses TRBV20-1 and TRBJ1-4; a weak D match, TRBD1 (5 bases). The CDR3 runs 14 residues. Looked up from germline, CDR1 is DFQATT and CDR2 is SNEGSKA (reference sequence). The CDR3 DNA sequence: TGCGGTGCACAACGGGGGGCAACTAATGAAAAACTGTTTTTT. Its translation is CGAQRGATNEKLFF.

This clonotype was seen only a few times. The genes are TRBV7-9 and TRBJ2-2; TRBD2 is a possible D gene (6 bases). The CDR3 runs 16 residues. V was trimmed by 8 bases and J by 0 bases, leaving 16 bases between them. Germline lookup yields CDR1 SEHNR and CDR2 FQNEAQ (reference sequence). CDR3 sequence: CASPPGVGANTGELFF. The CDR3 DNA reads TGTGCCAGCCCCCCGGGGGTCGGGGCGAACACCGGGGAGCTGTTTTTT.